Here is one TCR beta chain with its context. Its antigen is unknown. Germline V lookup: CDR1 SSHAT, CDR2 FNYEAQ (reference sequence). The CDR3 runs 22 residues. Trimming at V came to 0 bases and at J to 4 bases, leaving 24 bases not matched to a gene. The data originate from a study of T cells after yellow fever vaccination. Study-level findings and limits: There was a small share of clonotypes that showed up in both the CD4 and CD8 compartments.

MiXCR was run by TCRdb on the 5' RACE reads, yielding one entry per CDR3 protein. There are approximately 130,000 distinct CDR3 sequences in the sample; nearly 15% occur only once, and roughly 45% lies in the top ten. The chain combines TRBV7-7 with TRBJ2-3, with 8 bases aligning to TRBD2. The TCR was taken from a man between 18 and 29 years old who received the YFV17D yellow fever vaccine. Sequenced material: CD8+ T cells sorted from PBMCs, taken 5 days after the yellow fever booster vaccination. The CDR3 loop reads CASSLATAPVGRSGGRADTQYF. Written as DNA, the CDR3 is TGTGCCAGCAGCTTAGCGACGGCCCCCGTGGGTAGGAGCGGGGGTCGCGCAGATACGCAGTATTTT.